One and the same sample provided the 22 T cell receptor beta chains below, sequenced in a study of cytomegalovirus exposure and HLA in healthy donors (dated by TCRdb to about 2017). The library relied on the immunoSEQ multiplex PCR assay. For the multiplex PCR, a mixture combining 60 forward primers for TCR Vbeta segments and 13 reverse primers for TCR Jbeta segments was used. The source is immuneACCESS, and TCRdb retained only in-frame sequences with V and J called. Part of the clones is not carried over; for the studies checked, unresolved V genes explain less than half of this, and the remainder is unexplained. The sample includes about 170,000 clones, with around 81% observed a single time. Roughly 4.9% of the sample lies in the top ten. Sequencing was done on a sample of PBMCs. The receptors here all came from a woman aged 18-35 years in good health and CMV-seropositive.

The genes are TRBV14 and TRBJ2-5, with D possibly matching TRBD2 (7 bases). This CDR3 contains 15 residues. The germline V gene encodes CDR1 SGHDN and CDR2 FVKESK. V dropped 2 bases and J dropped 11 bases, with 21 bases sitting between them. In DNA form, the CDR3 reads TGTGCCAGCAGCCAACAGTTCGCGGGGGCAGGGGAGCAGTACTTC. It codes for CASSQQFAGAGEQYF.

The chain joins TRBV7-9 to TRBJ1-1; the D gene is possibly TRBD1 (6 bases). V lost 0 bases and J lost 1, with 12 bases in between. Germline CDR1 and CDR2: SEHNR and FQNEAQ (reference sequence). The CDR3 length is 16 residues. CDR3 residues: CASSLAGQTSNTEAFF. CDR3 DNA sequence: TGTGCCAGCAGCTTAGCAGGACAGACTTCGAACACTGAAGCTTTCTTT.

V and J are TRBV7-2 and TRBJ2-2; TRBD2 aligns across 9 bases. Germline trimming cut 6 bases from V and 5 bases from J; bases unmatched to any gene: 10. The CDR3 spans 16 residues. The germline V gene has CDR1 SGHTA and CDR2 FQGNSA. The CDR3 nucleotides are TGTGCCAGCAGTCCACTCGGGCTAGCGGGGACCGGGGAGCTGTTTTTT. This sequence encodes CASSPLGLAGTGELFF.

This clone was seen just once. The gene calls are TRBV21-1 and TRBJ2-7; the table calls TRBD1, which could not be checked here. TRBV21-1 is deemed a pseudogene. CDR3 length: 21 amino acids. CDR3: CASSKALVGTGVRYPTYEQYF. The DNA of the CDR3 is TGTGCCAGCAGCAAAGCTTTGGTGGGGACAGGGGTCCGCTACCCTACCTACGAGCAGTACTTC.

The V call is TRBV5-1, the J call TRBJ1-5; no clear D gene. The CDR3 has 15 residues. Germline loops: CDR1 SGHRS, CDR2 YFSETQ. Trimming cost V 1 base and J 1 base, with 9 bases left between them. This chain's CDR3 is CASSLSGESNQPQHF. The CDR3, as DNA: TGCGCCAGCAGCTTGTCTGGGGAGAGCAATCAGCCCCAGCATTTT.

This clone was counted only a few times. The chain combines TRBV6-1 with TRBJ1-4, with TRBD1 as a possible D gene (5 bases). CDR1 and CDR2 from the germline V gene are MNHNS and SASEGT. The CDR3 totals 15 residues. V gave up 9 bases and J gave up 3 bases, with 17 bases separating them. CDR3 bases: TGTGCCAGATCAACTAGGGGAGGGGCTAATGAAAAACTGTTTTTT. It is translated as CARSTRGGANEKLFF.

The count of this clone is one. The CDR3 here is CASRSDRGRINEQFF. The CDR3 DNA reads as TGTGCCAGCAGATCAGACAGGGGAAGGATCAATGAGCAGTTCTTC. V is TRBV6-6 and J is TRBJ2-1, with 8 bases matching TRBD1. Germline V gene sequence: CDR1 MNHNY, CDR2 SVGAGI (reference sequence). V was clipped by 6 bases and J by 6 bases; unmatched bases: 10. The CDR3 is 15 amino acids.

About this clone itself: In the same sample, other DNA sequences code for this CDR3. The rearrangement links TRBV11-3 to TRBJ2-7; D remains unclear. The CDR3 length is 13 residues. V was shortened by 2 bases and J by 1 base, with 6 bases between the two germline ends. CDR1 SGHNT and CDR2 YENEEA come from the germline V gene. This chain's CDR3 is CASSLTVSYEQYF. The CDR3 DNA reads TGTGCCAGCAGCTTAACGGTTTCCTACGAGCAGTACTTC.

The chain combines TRBV7-8 with TRBJ2-7, with D uncertain. The CDR3 is 16 amino acids. With 1 base removed from V and 0 bases from J, the gap between germline ends came to 13 bases. CDR1 is SGHVS, CDR2 FQNEAQ, per germline. CDR3 sequence: CASSLDTLASSYEQYF. CDR3 in DNA: TGTGCCAGCAGCTTAGATACCCTCGCCAGCTCCTACGAGCAGTACTTC. The whole variable domain, remainder taken from reference TRBV7-8 and TRBJ2-7, is GAGVSQSPRYKVAKRGQDVALRCDPISGHVSLFWYQQALGQGPEFLTYFQNEAQLDKSGLPSDRFFAERPEGSVSTLKIQRTQQEDSAVYLCASSLDTLASSYEQYFGPGTRLTVT.

This sequence joins TRBV18 and TRBJ1-2, with D hard to call. Between the trimmed V and J ends, which lost 3 bases and 0 bases, there was a span of 5 bases. Germline lookup yields CDR1 KGHSH and CDR2 LQKENI. CDR3 size: 13 residues. CDR3 residues: CASSPGSNYGYTF. The CDR3 nucleotides are TGTGCCAGCTCACCGGGCTCTAACTATGGCTACACCTTC.

The rearrangement uses TRBV6-5 and TRBJ2-7; D might be TRBD1 (5 bases). Germline values: CDR1 MNHEY, CDR2 SVGAGI. The CDR3 length is 15 residues. Trimming removed 6 bases at V and 6 bases at J, with 21 bases between. CDR3 loop: CASRKHIGAGLEQYF. The CDR3 coding sequence is TGTGCCAGCAGAAAGCACATTGGGGCAGGCCTCGAGCAGTACTTC.

This clone occurred once. This sequence joins TRBV6-6 and TRBJ2-5; TRBD2 is a possible D gene (7 bases). Trimming left V 10 bases short and J 4 bases short, with 19 bases between. Germline V lookup: CDR1 MNHNY, CDR2 SVGAGI (reference sequence). The CDR3 is 14 amino acids. The CDR3 DNA is TGTGCCACCAAAAACTCAGGGGAGGGAGAGACCCAGTACTTC. As protein: CATKNSGEGETQYF.

J is TRBJ2-1 and V is TRBV11-2, with 9 bases that match TRBD1. This CDR3 is built from 14 residues. V dropped 5 bases and J dropped 8; count of bases not matched to a gene: 7. CDR1 and CDR2 from the germline V gene are SGHAT and FQNNGV. The CDR3 coding sequence is TGTGCCAGCAGCGGGACAGGGTGGGCTTATGAGCAGTTCTTC. This translates into CASSGTGWAYEQFF. Full variable domain (outside the CDR3, taken from reference TRBV11-2 and TRBJ2-1): EAGVAQSPRYKIIEKRQSVAFWCNPISGHATLYWYQQILGQGPKLLIQFQNNGVVDDSQLPKDRFSAERLKGVDSTLKIQPAKLEDSAVYLCASSGTGWAYEQFFGPGTRLTVL.

The rearrangement links TRBV7-2 to TRBJ1-5, with D possibly matching TRBD1 (5 bases). Trimming removed 7 bases from V and 1 base from J, with 11 bases in between. This CDR3 is 14 amino acids long. Germline-derived CDR1 and CDR2 are SGHTA and FQGNSA. The CDR3 region is CASTIRGSNQPQHF. The DNA for the CDR3 is TGTGCCAGCACCATAAGGGGAAGCAATCAGCCCCAGCATTTT.

This clone showed up just once. Its ends do not fully match the called genes, so a read error is possible. V and J are TRBV6-5 and TRBJ2-6; TRBD1 matches 8 bases. Germline CDR1 reads MNHEY; CDR2 reads SVGAGI. The CDR3 has 15 amino acids. CDR3 sequence: CASSLTGAGANGLTF. CDR3 DNA sequence: TGTGCCAGCAGTTTGACAGGGGCTGGGGCCAACGGCCTGACTTTC.

This chain connects TRBV4-3 to TRBJ1-4; tentative D call: TRBD1 (5 bases). This CDR3 has 15 amino acids. V lost 6 bases and J 0 bases, leaving 11 bases between the germline ends. Germline V gene lookup returns CDR1 LGHNA and CDR2 YSLEER. Written as DNA, the CDR3 is TGCGCCAGCAGAATTCACAGGACAACTAATGAAAAACTGTTTTTT. The encoded protein is CASRIHRTTNEKLFF.

Here the CDR3 reads CATLGVRDRGPGANVLTF. The CDR3 DNA is TGTGCCACCCTCGGGGTGCGGGACAGGGGGCCCGGGGCCAACGTCCTGACTTTC. The chain carries TRBV6-4 and TRBJ2-6; 12 nucleotides line up with TRBD1. Germline CDR1 reads MRHNA; CDR2 reads SNTAGT. The CDR3 has 18 residues. The junction had 14 bases not matched to a gene; V was cut back by 10 bases and J by 4 bases.

This chain links TRBV27 with TRBJ1-5; TRBD1 agrees at 9 bases. The CDR3 runs 14 residues. Germline V gives CDR1 MNHEY, CDR2 SMNVEV (reference sequence). After removal of 7 bases from V and 7 bases from J, the junction contained 8 bases not matched to a gene. The CDR3 here is CASKSGTGLQPQHF. The CDR3 DNA is TGTGCCAGCAAATCCGGGACAGGGCTCCAGCCCCAGCATTTT.

The rearrangement links TRBV18 to TRBJ1-1, with unresolved D. V was pared by 6 bases and J by 3 bases, with 11 bases between. This CDR3 has 13 residues. Germline CDR1 reads KGHSH; CDR2 reads LQKENI. CDR3 sequence reads: CASSLGLDTEAFF. CDR3 sequence (DNA): TGTGCCAGCTCCCTTGGACTCGACACTGAAGCTTTCTTT.

The chain is built from TRBV30 and TRBJ1-4; D ambiguous. Trimming took off 4 bases at V and 3 bases at J, with 12 bases between the two ends. From germline, CDR1 is GTSNPN and CDR2 SVGIG (reference sequence). The CDR3 is 14 residues long. The CDR3 loop is CAWNGQAPNEKLFF. The DNA for the CDR3 is TGTGCCTGGAATGGGCAGGCTCCTAATGAAAAACTGTTTTTT.

The genes are TRBV7-9 and TRBJ1-1, with unresolved D. CDR3 length: 13 residues. V lost 2 bases, J lost 1 base, and 5 bases lay in between. Germline CDR1 reads SEHNR; CDR2 reads FQNEAQ (reference sequence). In DNA, the CDR3 is TGTGCCAGCAGCTTACAGGCGAACACTGAAGCTTTCTTT. Translated: CASSLQANTEAFF.

This clone was seen more than once but under ten times. V and J are TRBV29-1 and TRBJ2-2, with no clear D. V was shortened by 3 bases and J by 5 bases, with 10 bases between the two germline ends. The CDR3 consists of 13 residues. In germline, CDR1 is SQVTM, CDR2 ANQGSEA. In nucleotides, the CDR3 is TGCAGCGTTGAGGCTGGGCCAACCGGGGAGCTGTTTTTT. It translates to CSVEAGPTGELFF.